This T cell receptor beta chain is from a study of identical twins. Trimming took 3 bases from V and 5 from J; bases not matched to a gene: 10. This CDR3 contains 17 residues. Germline CDR1 and CDR2: LGHDT and YNNKEL (reference sequence). MiXCR, applied by TCRdb to the 5' RACE reads, yields one record per CDR3 protein. The sample holds about 520,000 distinct CDR3 sequences; approximately 22% are singletons and the top ten take about 0.93%. These data also featured in a second study, about T cells expressing NK-cell markers. Turning to that study: Seropositivity for HCMV was found in seven of the eight sequenced donors, with one seronegative. T cells sorted in several experiments were restricted to alpha-beta TCR T cells by an anti-gamma-delta TCR antibody. In 5 to 7 donors, dominant NKG2C+ clonotypes were roughly 1.0-7.5% of CD8+ T cells. Where several donors were concerned, these clonotypes also led the CD3+CD56-NKG2C+ fraction.

This clonotype was obtained from a woman under 30 in good health. Sequencing was carried out using CD4+ T cells sorted from blood. The chain recombines TRBV3-1 with TRBJ2-5; 12 nucleotides match TRBD2. The CDR3 here is CASSHLGLAGSDETQYF. The CDR3 region has the DNA TGTGCCAGCAGCCACCTAGGACTAGCGGGGTCTGACGAGACCCAGTACTTC.